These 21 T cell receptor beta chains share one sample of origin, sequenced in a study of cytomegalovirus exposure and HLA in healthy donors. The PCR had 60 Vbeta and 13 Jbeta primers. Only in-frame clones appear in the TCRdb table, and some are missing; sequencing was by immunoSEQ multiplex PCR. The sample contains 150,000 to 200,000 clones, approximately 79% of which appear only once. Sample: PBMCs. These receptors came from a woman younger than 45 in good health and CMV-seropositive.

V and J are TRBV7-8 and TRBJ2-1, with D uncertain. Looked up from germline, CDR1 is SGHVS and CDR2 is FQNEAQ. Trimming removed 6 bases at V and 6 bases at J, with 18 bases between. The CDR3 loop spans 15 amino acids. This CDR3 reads CASSLVRLKSNEQFF. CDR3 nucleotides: TGTGCCAGCAGTCTAGTGAGGCTGAAGTCCAATGAGCAGTTCTTC.

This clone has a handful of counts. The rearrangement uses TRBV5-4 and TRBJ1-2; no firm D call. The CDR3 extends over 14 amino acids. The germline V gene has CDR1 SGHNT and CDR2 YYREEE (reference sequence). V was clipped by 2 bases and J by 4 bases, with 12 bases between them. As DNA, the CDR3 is TGTGCCAGCAGCTTCCAGGCTAGCGGCTATGGCTACACCTTC. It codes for CASSFQASGYGYTF.

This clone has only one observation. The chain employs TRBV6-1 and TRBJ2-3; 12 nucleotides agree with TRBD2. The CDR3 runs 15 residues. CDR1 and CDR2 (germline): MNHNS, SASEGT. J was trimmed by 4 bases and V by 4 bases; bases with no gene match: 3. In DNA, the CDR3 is TGTGCCAGCAGTGTCCTAGCGGGGGGGGCAGATACGCAGTATTTT. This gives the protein CASSVLAGGADTQYF.

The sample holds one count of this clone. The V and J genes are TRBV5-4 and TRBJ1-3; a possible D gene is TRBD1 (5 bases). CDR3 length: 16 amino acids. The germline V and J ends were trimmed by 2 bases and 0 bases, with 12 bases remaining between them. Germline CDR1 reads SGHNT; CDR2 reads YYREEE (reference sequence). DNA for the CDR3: TGTGCCAGCAGCTTTCTTACCGGGGGCTCTGGAAACACCATATATTTT. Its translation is CASSFLTGGSGNTIYF.

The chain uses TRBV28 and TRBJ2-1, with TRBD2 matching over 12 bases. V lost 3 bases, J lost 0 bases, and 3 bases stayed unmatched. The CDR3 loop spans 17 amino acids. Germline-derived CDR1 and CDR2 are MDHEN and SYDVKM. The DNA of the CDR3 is TGTGCCAGCAGTTTGTCACTAGCGGGAGGCTCCTACAATGAGCAGTTCTTC. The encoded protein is CASSLSLAGGSYNEQFF.

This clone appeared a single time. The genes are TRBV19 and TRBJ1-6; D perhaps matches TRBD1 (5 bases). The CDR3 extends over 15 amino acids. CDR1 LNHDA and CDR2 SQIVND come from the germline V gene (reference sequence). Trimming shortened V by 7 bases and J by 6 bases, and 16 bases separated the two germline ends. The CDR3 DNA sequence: TGTGCCAGTACGGGGCAGGGAGGGATTAATTCACCCCTCCACTTT. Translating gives CASTGQGGINSPLHF.

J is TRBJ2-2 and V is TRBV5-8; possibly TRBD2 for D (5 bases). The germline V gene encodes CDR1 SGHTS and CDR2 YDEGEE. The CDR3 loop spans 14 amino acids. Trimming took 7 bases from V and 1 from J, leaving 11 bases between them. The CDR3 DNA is TGTGCCAGCGGGTCAGGACTGAACACCGGGGAGCTGTTTTTT. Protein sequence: CASGSGLNTGELFF. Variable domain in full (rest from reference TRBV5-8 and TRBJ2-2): EAGVTQSPTHLIKTRGQQATLRCSPISGHTSVYWYQQALGLGLQFLLWYDEGEERNRGNFPPRFSGRQFPNYSSELNVNALELEDSALYLCASGSGLNTGELFFGEGSRLTVL.

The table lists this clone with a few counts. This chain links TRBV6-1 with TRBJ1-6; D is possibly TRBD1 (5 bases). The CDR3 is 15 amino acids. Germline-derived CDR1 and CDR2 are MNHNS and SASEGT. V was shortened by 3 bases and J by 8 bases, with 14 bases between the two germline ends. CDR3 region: CASSDLGGVYSPLHF. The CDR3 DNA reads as TGTGCCAGCAGTGACCTGGGGGGAGTCTATTCACCCCTCCACTTT.

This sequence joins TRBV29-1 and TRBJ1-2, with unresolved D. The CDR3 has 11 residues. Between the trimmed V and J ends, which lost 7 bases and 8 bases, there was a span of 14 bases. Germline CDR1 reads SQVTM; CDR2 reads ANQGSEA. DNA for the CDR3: TGCAGCGCACCAGCCGGGGAAGGCTACACCTTC. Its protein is CSAPAGEGYTF.

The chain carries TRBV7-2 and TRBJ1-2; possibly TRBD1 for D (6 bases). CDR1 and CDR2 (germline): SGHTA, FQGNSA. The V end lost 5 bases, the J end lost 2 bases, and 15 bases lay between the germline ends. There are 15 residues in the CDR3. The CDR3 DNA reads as TGTGCCAGCAGCCCCAGCCTCGGACAGAACTATGGCTACACCTTC. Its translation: CASSPSLGQNYGYTF.

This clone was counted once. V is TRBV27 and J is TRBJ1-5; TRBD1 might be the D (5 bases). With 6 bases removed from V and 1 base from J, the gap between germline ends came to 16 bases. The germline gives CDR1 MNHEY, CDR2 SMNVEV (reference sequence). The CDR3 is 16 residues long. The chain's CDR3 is CASRQKDSLSNQPQHF. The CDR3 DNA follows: TGTGCCAGCAGGCAAAAAGACAGTTTAAGCAATCAGCCCCAGCATTTT.

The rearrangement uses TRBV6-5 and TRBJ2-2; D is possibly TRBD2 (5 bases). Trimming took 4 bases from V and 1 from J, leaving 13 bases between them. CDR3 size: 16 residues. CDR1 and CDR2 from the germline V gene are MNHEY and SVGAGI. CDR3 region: CASSSLASWNTGELFF. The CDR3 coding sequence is TGTGCCAGCAGTTCCCTAGCAAGTTGGAACACCGGGGAGCTGTTTTTT.

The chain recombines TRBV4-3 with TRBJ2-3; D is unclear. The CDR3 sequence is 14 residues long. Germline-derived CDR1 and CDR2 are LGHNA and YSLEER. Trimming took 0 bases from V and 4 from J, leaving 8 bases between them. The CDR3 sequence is CASSQDLSPDTQYF. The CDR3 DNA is TGCGCCAGCAGCCAAGATCTTAGTCCAGATACGCAGTATTTT.

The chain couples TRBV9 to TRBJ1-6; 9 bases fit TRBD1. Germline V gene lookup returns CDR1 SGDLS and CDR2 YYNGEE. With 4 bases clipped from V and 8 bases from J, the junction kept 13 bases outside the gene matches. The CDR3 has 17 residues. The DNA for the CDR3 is TGTGCCAGCAGCCAACCCTTAGACAGGGGGATCGATTCACCCCTCCACTTT. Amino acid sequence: CASSQPLDRGIDSPLHF.

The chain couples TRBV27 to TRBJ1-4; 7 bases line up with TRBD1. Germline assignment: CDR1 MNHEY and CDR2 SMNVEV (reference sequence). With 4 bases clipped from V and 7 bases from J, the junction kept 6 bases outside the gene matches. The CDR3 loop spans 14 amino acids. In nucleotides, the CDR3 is TGTGCCAGCAGTTCAAGGGGGCGCATTGAAAAACTGTTTTTT. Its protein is CASSSRGRIEKLFF.

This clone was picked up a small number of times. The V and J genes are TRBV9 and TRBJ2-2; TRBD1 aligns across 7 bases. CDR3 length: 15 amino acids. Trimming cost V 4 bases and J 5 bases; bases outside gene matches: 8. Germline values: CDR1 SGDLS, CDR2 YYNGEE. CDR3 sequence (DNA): TGTGCCAGCAGCCCCACAGGGGTGTGGACCGGGGAGCTGTTTTTT. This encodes CASSPTGVWTGELFF.

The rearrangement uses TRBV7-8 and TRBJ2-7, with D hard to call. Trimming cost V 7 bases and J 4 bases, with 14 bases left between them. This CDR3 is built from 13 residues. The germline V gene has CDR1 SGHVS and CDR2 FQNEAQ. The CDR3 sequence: CASKSPWSYEQYF. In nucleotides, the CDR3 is TGTGCCAGCAAGAGCCCTTGGAGTTACGAGCAGTACTTC.

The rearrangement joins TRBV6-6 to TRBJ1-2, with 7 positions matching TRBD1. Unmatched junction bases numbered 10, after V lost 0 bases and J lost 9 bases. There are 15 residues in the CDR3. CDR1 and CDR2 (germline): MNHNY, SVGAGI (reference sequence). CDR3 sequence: CASSYSGGQERSYTF. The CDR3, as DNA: TGTGCCAGCAGTTACTCGGGTGGACAGGAGAGGAGCTACACCTTC.

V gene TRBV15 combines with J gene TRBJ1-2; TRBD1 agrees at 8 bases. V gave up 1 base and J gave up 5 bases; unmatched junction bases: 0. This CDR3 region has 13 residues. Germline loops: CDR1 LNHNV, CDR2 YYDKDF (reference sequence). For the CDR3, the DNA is TGTGCCACCAGCAGAGGACAGGGGTATGGCTACACCTTC. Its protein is CATSRGQGYGYTF.

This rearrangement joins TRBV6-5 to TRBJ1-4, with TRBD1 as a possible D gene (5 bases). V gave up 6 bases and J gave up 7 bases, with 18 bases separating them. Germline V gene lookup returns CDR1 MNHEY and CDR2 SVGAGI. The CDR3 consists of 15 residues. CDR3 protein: CASSPNGGSFEKLFF. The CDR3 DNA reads TGTGCCAGCAGCCCCAACGGGGGAAGTTTTGAAAAACTGTTTTTT.

CDR3 coding DNA: TGTGCCACCAGCAGAGGACAGGGCGAAGCTTTCTTT. It specifies CATSRGQGEAFF. The chain employs TRBV15 and TRBJ1-1; 7 bases map to TRBD1. CDR3 size: 12 residues. Germline V gives CDR1 LNHNV, CDR2 YYDKDF (reference sequence). V was clipped by 1 base and J by 8 bases; unmatched bases: 1. Full variable domain (missing parts from reference TRBV15 and TRBJ1-1): DAMVIQNPRYQVTQFGKPVTLSCSQTLNHNVMYWYQQKSSQAPKLLFHYYDKDFNNEADTPDNFQSRRPNTSFCFLDIRSPGLGDTAMYLCATSRGQGEAFFGQGTRLTVV.